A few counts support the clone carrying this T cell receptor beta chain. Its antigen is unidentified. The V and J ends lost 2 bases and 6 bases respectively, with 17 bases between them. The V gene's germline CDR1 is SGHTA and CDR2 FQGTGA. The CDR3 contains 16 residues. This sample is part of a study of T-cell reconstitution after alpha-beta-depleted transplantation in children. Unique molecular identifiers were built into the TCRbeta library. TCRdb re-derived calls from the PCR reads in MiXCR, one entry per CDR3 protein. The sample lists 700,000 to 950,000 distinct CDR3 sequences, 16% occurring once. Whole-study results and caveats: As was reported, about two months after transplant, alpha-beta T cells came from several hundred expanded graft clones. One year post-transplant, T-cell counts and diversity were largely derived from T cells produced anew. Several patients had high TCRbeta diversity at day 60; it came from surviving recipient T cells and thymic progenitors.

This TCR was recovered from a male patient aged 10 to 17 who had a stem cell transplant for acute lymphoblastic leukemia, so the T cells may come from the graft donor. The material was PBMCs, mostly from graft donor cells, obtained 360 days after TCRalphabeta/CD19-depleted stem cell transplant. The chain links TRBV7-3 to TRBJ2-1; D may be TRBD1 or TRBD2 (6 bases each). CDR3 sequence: CASSLLSIADSNEQFF. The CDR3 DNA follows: TGTGCCAGCAGCTTATTATCTATAGCGGACAGCAATGAGCAGTTCTTC.